A selection of T cell receptor beta chains follows, all from one sample in a study of blood T cell repertoires in COVID-19. Assay: immunoSEQ multiplex PCR; the TCRdb copy retains only in-frame clones and omits some. The sample lists fewer than 250,000 clones, around 88% occurring once. The sequenced sample was PBMCs or T cells enriched from blood (not recorded which). The receptors derive from a woman aged 50 to 60 with acute COVID-19. CDR3s include the opening cysteine and the closing phenylalanine or tryptophan. Each record gives: V gene, CDR3 length, D gene, J gene, CDR3 DNA, CDR3 protein. The D gene is left open where the match is weak.

TRBV6-5	15	.	TRBJ1-1	TGTGCCAGCAGTTACTTTGCGGGACTGAACACTGAAGCTTTCTTT	CASSYFAGLNTEAFF
TRBV19	15	TRBD1	TRBJ1-5	TGTGCCAGTAATGGGGCTGACAGGGCGAGTCAGCCCCAGCATTTT	CASNGADRASQPQHF
TRBV6-5	14	.	TRBJ1-1	TGTGCCAGCAGTAGTATCGACAGATACACTGAAGCTTTCTTT	CASSSIDRYTEAFF
TRBV18	15	TRBD1	TRBJ1-2	TGTGCCAGCTCACCTTCGGGACAGGGTGTTAATGGCTACACCTTC	CASSPSGQGVNGYTF
TRBV3-1/TRBV3-2	16	TRBD1	TRBJ1-2	TGTGCCAGCAGCCAAGAAGGGACAGATCATAACTATGGCTACACCTTC	CASSQEGTDHNYGYTF
TRBV7-3	18	TRBD2	TRBJ2-5	TGTGCCAGCAGCCAGGGACTAGCGGGAGGGCCCTTAAGAGAGACCCAGTACTTC	CASSQGLAGGPLRETQYF
TRBV5-8	16	.	TRBJ1-2	TGTGCCAGCAGCCATGAGTCCAGGGCCACGCCCTATGGCTACACCTTC	CASSHESRATPYGYTF
TRBV7-8	13	TRBD1	TRBJ2-7	TGTGCCAGCAGCCGGGACAGGTACTACGAGCAGTACTTC	CASSRDRYYEQYF
TRBV10-3	11	.	TRBJ2-7	TGTGCCATCAGTGCGCGAGACGAGCAGTACTTC	CAISARDEQYF
TRBV25-1	15	TRBD1	TRBJ1-4	TGTGCCAGCAGGGCTCCCGGACAGGGGTTTGAAAAACTGTTTTTT	CASRAPGQGFEKLFF
TRBV6-5	15	TRBD2	TRBJ2-1	TGTGCCAGCAGTATACCGGGACTAGCGGGTGGTAACCAGTTCTTC	CASSIPGLAGGNQFF
TRBV5-4	14	.	TRBJ1-1	TGTGCCAGCAGCTTAGGGGGGAGGGACACTGAAGCTTTCTTT	CASSLGGRDTEAFF
TRBV11-2	20	.	TRBJ2-7	TGTGCCAGCAGCTTAGAGTGGTCCGGGAGGGGGCGACCTAATAGGTACGAGCAGTACTTC	CASSLEWSGRGRPNRYEQYF
TRBV5-1	13	TRBD1	TRBJ2-5	TGCGCCAGCAGCTCGGACAGGGTCGGGACCCAGTACTTC	CASSSDRVGTQYF
TRBV14	15	.	TRBJ2-5	TGTGCCAGCAGCCAAGATCGACTCTTCCAAGAGACCCAGTACTTC	CASSQDRLFQETQYF
TRBV10-3	15	TRBD2	TRBJ2-7	TGTGCCATCAGTGAGTCGACCGGGAGGGCATACGAGCAGTACTTC	CAISESTGRAYEQYF
TRBV27	15	.	TRBJ2-3	TGTGCCAGCAGTTTCTGGGAGTCTAGCGCAGATACGCAGTATTTT	CASSFWESSADTQYF
TRBV28	14	.	TRBJ1-5	TGTGCCAGCAGGCCACAGGGCGGTCATCAGCCCCAGCATTTT	CASRPQGGHQPQHF
TRBV6-2/TRBV6-3	15	.	TRBJ1-3	TGTGCCAGCAGTTACCGGGGAGACTCTGGAAACACCATATATTTT	CASSYRGDSGNTIYF
TRBV7-3	15	TRBD2	TRBJ2-5	TGTGCCAGCAGCTCGGGACTAGCGGGAGTAGAGACCCAGTACTTC	CASSSGLAGVETQYF
TRBV12-3/TRBV12-4	12	.	TRBJ1-2	TGTGCCAGCAGTGCCTACAGGAGTGGCTACACCTTC	CASSAYRSGYTF
TRBV29-1	19	TRBD2	TRBJ2-1	TGCAGCGTTGAAGATCCCCCGCCTAGCGGGAGGGTTCGGTACAATGAGCAGTTCTTC	CSVEDPPPSGRVRYNEQFF
TRBV18	12	.	TRBJ1-1	TGTGCCAGCTCACCACCTAGCACTGAAGCTTTCTTT	CASSPPSTEAFF
TRBV29-1	16	TRBD1	TRBJ2-3	TGCAGCGTTGAATGGGACAGACGGACTAGCACAGATACGCAGTATTTT	CSVEWDRRTSTDTQYF
TRBV27	16	TRBD2	TRBJ2-1	TGTGCCAGCAGTGACCTAGCGGGAGGAAGGGACAATGAGCAGTTCTTC	CASSDLAGGRDNEQFF
TRBV27	18	TRBD1	TRBJ2-7	TGTGCCAGCAGTTTATCCCCCCTCGGACAGGCCTTTTCCTACGAGCAGTACTTC	CASSLSPLGQAFSYEQYF
TRBV5-1	15	TRBD1	TRBJ2-7	TGCGCCAGCAGCGCATCCGGGACAGGGTACTACGAGCAGTACTTC	CASSASGTGYYEQYF
TRBV9	14	.	TRBJ2-1	TGTGCCAGCAGCGCAGGCGGCGGGTACAATGAGCAGTTCTTC	CASSAGGGYNEQFF
TRBV27	16	TRBD1	TRBJ1-2	TGTGCCAGCAGTTTAAAAGGGGGCCACGGAAACTATGGCTACACCTTC	CASSLKGGHGNYGYTF
TRBV6-2/TRBV6-3	16	TRBD2	TRBJ2-2	TGTGCCAGCAGTCCCGGGACTAGCGGGAACACCGGGGAGCTGTTTTTT	CASSPGTSGNTGELFF